The 9 T cell receptor beta chains listed next were all sequenced from one sample in a study of blood T cell repertoires in COVID-19. TCRdb keeps only in-frame clones here, not all; method: immunoSEQ multiplex PCR. The sample consists of approximately 350,000 clones, roughly four fifths of them appearing once. Input material: PBMCs or T cells enriched from blood (not recorded which). All receptors come from a woman in her forties or fifties who had recovered from COVID-19.

This chain links TRBV7-8 with TRBJ1-2; 8 nucleotides agree with TRBD1. The germline gives CDR1 SGHVS, CDR2 FQNEAQ. The CDR3 sequence is 14 residues long. V shed 1 base and J 3 bases; nucleotides not matched to a gene: 1. The DNA of the CDR3 is TGTGCCAGCAGCTTAGACAGGGGGGACTATGGCTACACCTTC. This sequence encodes CASSLDRGDYGYTF.

CDR3 residues: CASSSQAGGRDTQYF. CDR3 nucleotide sequence: TGTGCCAGCAGCTCGCAAGCGGGGGGCAGAGATACGCAGTATTTT. This chain links TRBV11-3 with TRBJ2-3; 9 bases are shared with TRBD2. Germline V gene sequence: CDR1 SGHNT, CDR2 YENEEA. With 4 bases clipped from V and 5 bases from J, the junction kept 7 bases outside the gene matches. This CDR3 has 15 residues.

The gene calls are TRBV2 and TRBJ2-7, with 7 bases fitting TRBD1. V was clipped by 5 bases and J by 2 bases; unmatched bases: 18. CDR1 is SNHLY, CDR2 FYNNEI, per germline. The CDR3 is 18 residues long. CDR3 DNA sequence: TGTGCCAGCAGTCGCTTAGGCCGGGACAGCCTAAAGACCTACGAGCAGTACTTC. Its protein product is CASSRLGRDSLKTYEQYF.

The gene calls are TRBV5-1 and TRBJ2-2; 8 bases align to TRBD2. With V trimmed by 1 base and J by 0 bases, 2 bases remained unmatched. This CDR3 has 16 amino acids. Germline V gives CDR1 SGHRS, CDR2 YFSETQ. CDR3: CASSLFGGANTGELFF. The DNA for the CDR3 is TGCGCCAGCAGCTTGTTCGGGGGGGCGAACACCGGGGAGCTGTTTTTT.

V gene TRBV18 combines with J gene TRBJ2-1, with D unclear. Trimming removed 1 base from V and 5 bases from J, with 6 bases in between. Per the germline V gene, CDR1 is KGHSH and CDR2 is LQKENI. This CDR3 comprises 13 residues. The CDR3 is CASSPRQDNEQFF. CDR3 in DNA: TGTGCCAGCTCACCACGTCAGGACAATGAGCAGTTCTTC.

The rearrangement joins TRBV7-9 to TRBJ2-1, with 8 nucleotides matching TRBD2. The trim removed 8 bases at V and 6 bases at J, leaving 9 bases unmatched. This CDR3 region has 14 residues. Germline V gives CDR1 SEHNR, CDR2 FQNEAQ (reference sequence). CDR3 sequence reads: CASAQAGGFNEQFF. CDR3 DNA sequence: TGTGCCAGCGCCCAGGCGGGGGGTTTCAATGAGCAGTTCTTC.

The chain employs TRBV2 and TRBJ1-1; perhaps TRBD1 as D (5 bases). V was trimmed by 10 bases and J by 1 base, leaving 13 bases between them. CDR1 and CDR2 from the germline V gene are SNHLY and FYNNEI. The CDR3 loop spans 13 amino acids. The CDR3 sequence: CATRTQGNTEAFF. DNA for the CDR3: TGTGCCACCCGTACCCAGGGGAACACTGAAGCTTTCTTT.

This clone came up a few times. The chain joins TRBV7-2 to TRBJ1-6; 9 bases are a match to TRBD1. Germline V gene data show CDR1 as SGHTA and CDR2 as FQGNSA. V lost 5 bases, J lost 4 bases, and 9 bases stayed unmatched. The CDR3 contains 17 residues. CDR3 DNA sequence: TGTGCCAGCAGCGGATGGGCCGGGACAGGGTATAATTCACCCCTCCACTTT. Protein: CASSGWAGTGYNSPLHF.

The gene calls are TRBV27 and TRBJ1-2; D remains ambiguous. The germline V gene encodes CDR1 MNHEY and CDR2 SMNVEV (reference sequence). The CDR3 covers 14 residues. The V end was cut by 8 bases, the J end by 6 bases, with 19 bases between. In DNA form, the CDR3 reads TGTGCCAGCCGACATTCGGGAACCGAACATGGCTACACCTTC. This sequence encodes CASRHSGTEHGYTF.